A few counts support the clone carrying this TCR beta chain. The antigen remains undetermined. Each person with ophthalmopathy scored at least 3 on the Clinical Activity Score, reached NOSPECS grade 4 or higher, and had been ill under 3 months. The data belong to a study of T cells in Graves' hyperthyroidism and ophthalmopathy. Study context: The initial diagnosis was the point when peripheral blood was collected, ahead of any treatment.

Findings and limits, study-wide: The model identified upcoming ophthalmopathy a median around 7.1 months ahead of onset.

Researchers took RNA transcripts and amplified the TCR beta CDR3 regions from them. HTBI primers drove first-round RT-PCR of the TCR CDR3. TCRdb re-called the multiplex PCR reads with MiXCR, one entry per CDR3 protein. Of hundreds of thousands of distinct CDR3 sequences in the sample, roughly 15% were seen once. Sequences were obtained from blood. The clonotype was recovered from a woman between 50 and 59 years old with Graves' ophthalmopathy.

In nucleotides, the CDR3 is TGTGCCAGCAGTCTTAGTCTTGAAGCTTTCTTT. This sequence encodes CASSLSLEAFF. V usage is TRBV28 and J usage is TRBJ1-1, with unresolved D. The CDR3 is 11 amino acids. Trimming stripped 5 bases from V and 7 bases from J, with 8 bases between. Germline lookup yields CDR1 MDHEN and CDR2 SYDVKM.